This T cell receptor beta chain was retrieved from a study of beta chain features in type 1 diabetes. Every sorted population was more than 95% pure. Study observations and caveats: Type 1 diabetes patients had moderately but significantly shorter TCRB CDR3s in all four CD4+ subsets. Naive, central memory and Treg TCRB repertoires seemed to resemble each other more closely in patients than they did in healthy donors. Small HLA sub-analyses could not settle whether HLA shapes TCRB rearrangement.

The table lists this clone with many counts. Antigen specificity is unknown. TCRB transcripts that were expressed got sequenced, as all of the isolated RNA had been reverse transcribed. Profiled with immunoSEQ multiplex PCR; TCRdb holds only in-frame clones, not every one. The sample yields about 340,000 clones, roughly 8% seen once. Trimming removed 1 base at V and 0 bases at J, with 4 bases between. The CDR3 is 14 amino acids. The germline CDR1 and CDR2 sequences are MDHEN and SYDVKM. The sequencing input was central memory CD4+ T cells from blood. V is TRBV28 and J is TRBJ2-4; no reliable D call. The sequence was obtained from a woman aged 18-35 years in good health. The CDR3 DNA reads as TGTGCCAGCAGTTTATCGGGAGCCAAAAACATTCAGTACTTC. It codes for CASSLSGAKNIQYF.